Presented here are 20 T cell receptor beta chains from one specimen sequenced in a study of blood T cell repertoires in COVID-19. Generated by immunoSEQ multiplex PCR, the TCRdb table keeps only in-frame clones and is missing some. The sample gives under 200,000 clones, 82% of which show up once; approximately 8.1% is in the top ten. The sequencing input was peripheral blood. These receptors were obtained from a woman aged 60 to 75 with COVID-19, enrolled during active disease.

This clone appeared once. This chain uses TRBV3-1 (or the pseudogene TRBV3-2) with TRBJ1-5, with a possible D match to TRBD1 (5 bases). CDR1 and CDR2 (germline): LGHDT, YNNKEL (reference sequence). V gave up 0 bases and J gave up 2 bases, with 11 bases separating them. This CDR3 is built from 16 residues. The CDR3 loop reads CASSQERGGGNQPQHF. The DNA for the CDR3 is TGTGCCAGCAGCCAAGAAAGGGGAGGCGGCAATCAGCCCCAGCATTTT.

The gene calls are TRBV3-1 (or the pseudogene TRBV3-2) and TRBJ2-6; 7 nucleotides align to TRBD1. The CDR3 extends over 16 amino acids. Looked up from germline, CDR1 is LGHDT and CDR2 is YNNKEL (reference sequence). Losses at the gene ends were 2 bases for V and 2 bases for J; bases not matched to a gene: 3. The DNA for the CDR3 is TGTGCCAGCAGCCAAAACAGGGGAGCTGGGGCCAACGTCCTGACTTTC. Translated, it gives CASSQNRGAGANVLTF.

This chain joins TRBV4-2 and TRBJ1-1, with TRBD1 identical over 8 bases. V shed 4 bases, J shed 0 bases, and the junction held 7 bases outside the gene matches. This CDR3 contains 16 residues. Germline CDR1 LGHNA, CDR2 YNFKEQ. The CDR3 bases are TGTGCCAGCAGCCGAACAGGGGGACTAATGAACACTGAAGCTTTCTTT. Protein sequence: CASSRTGGLMNTEAFF.

The chain has TRBV2 and TRBJ2-7, with 9 bases fitting TRBD1. The CDR3 spans 13 residues. Germline CDR1 reads SNHLY; CDR2 reads FYNNEI. The J segment lost 5 bases and the V segment lost 6 bases, leaving 5 bases of the junction unmatched. The CDR3 spells CASSPGTGNEQYV. In DNA form, the CDR3 reads TGTGCCAGCAGCCCCGGGACAGGGAACGAGCAGTACGTC.

This clone was detected once. The chain combines TRBV28 with TRBJ1-6; a weak D match, TRBD1 (6 bases). Germline CDR1 MDHEN, CDR2 SYDVKM. The V end lost 6 bases, the J end lost 8 bases, and 17 bases lay between the germline ends. The CDR3 has 15 residues. Here the CDR3 reads CASSSVDRGYSPLHF. In DNA form, the CDR3 reads TGTGCCAGCAGCTCCGTGGACAGAGGATATTCACCCCTCCACTTT.

The V gene is TRBV5-4, the J gene TRBJ2-3; the match to TRBD2 covers 9 bases. Trimming cost V 4 bases and J 3 bases; bases outside gene matches: 6. The CDR3 is made up of 15 amino acids. The germline gives CDR1 SGHNT, CDR2 YYREEE (reference sequence). Here the CDR3 reads CASSDGTSLTDTQYF. CDR3 DNA: TGTGCCAGCAGCGACGGGACTAGCCTGACAGATACGCAGTATTTT. Full variable domain (rest looked up from reference TRBV5-4 and TRBJ2-3): ETGVTQSPTHLIKTRGQQVTLRCSSQSGHNTVSWYQQALGQGPQFIFQYYREEENGRGNFPPRFSGLQFPNYSSELNVNALELDDSALYLCASSDGTSLTDTQYFGPGTRLTVL.

The V gene is TRBV6-5, the J gene TRBJ1-5; TRBD1 aligns across 8 bases. V gave up 5 bases and J gave up 6 bases; unmatched junction bases: 6. Germline-derived CDR1 and CDR2 are MNHEY and SVGAGI. This CDR3 spans 14 amino acids. DNA of the CDR3: TGTGCCAGCAGTCACAGGGGGTTAGGTCAGCCCCAGCATTTT. Its translation is CASSHRGLGQPQHF.

V is TRBV6-2 or TRBV6-3 and J is TRBJ2-2; 8 positions match TRBD1. Germline V gives CDR1 MNHEY, CDR2 SVGEGT. The CDR3 runs to 17 residues. V was pared by 4 bases and J by 4 bases, with 11 bases of the junction left unmatched. CDR3 nucleotides: TGTGCCAGCAGTTCGAGGGGGACAGGCTGGGGCACCGGGGAGCTGTTTTTT. Its translation is CASSSRGTGWGTGELFF.

The chain combines TRBV6-1 with TRBJ1-1; D gene ambiguous. The germline gives CDR1 MNHNS, CDR2 SASEGT. This CDR3 contains 13 residues. V was clipped by 0 bases and J by 11 bases, with 13 bases between them. The CDR3 is CASSEAWQRPAFF. The CDR3 nucleotides are TGTGCCAGCAGTGAAGCATGGCAGCGCCCCGCTTTCTTT.

Ten or more counts support this clone. This chain joins TRBV7-3 and TRBJ1-1, with 7 bases matching TRBD1. This CDR3 is 16 amino acids long. Germline lookup yields CDR1 SGHTA and CDR2 FQGTGA. V lost 3 bases, J lost 5 bases, and 12 bases stayed unmatched. CDR3 residues: CASSFTGATLYTEAFF. The CDR3 DNA sequence: TGTGCCAGCAGCTTCACAGGGGCCACCTTGTATACTGAAGCTTTCTTT.

This clone appeared once. V usage is TRBV28 and J usage is TRBJ1-5; possibly TRBD1 for D (5 bases). Germline lookup yields CDR1 MDHEN and CDR2 SYDVKM. The CDR3 is made up of 15 amino acids. V was shortened by 2 bases and J by 0 bases, with 8 bases between the two germline ends. CDR3 DNA: TGTGCCAGCAGTTTAAAAGGGGTTAGCAATCAGCCCCAGCATTTT. It codes for CASSLKGVSNQPQHF.

The V gene is TRBV7-2, the J gene TRBJ2-3; maybe TRBD2 (7 bases). Trimming left V 4 bases short and J 1 base short, with 15 bases between. Germline V lookup: CDR1 SGHTA, CDR2 FQGNSA. The CDR3 runs to 16 residues. The CDR3: CASSSLGGRGTDTQYF. The CDR3 DNA reads as TGTGCCAGCAGCTCCCTCGGGGGGCGGGGCACAGATACGCAGTATTTT. Using reference TRBV7-2 and TRBJ2-3 for the parts outside the CDR3, the full variable domain is GAGVSQSPSNKVTEKGKDVELRCDPISGHTALYWYRQSLGQGLEFLIYFQGNSAPDKSGLPSDRFSAERTGGSVSTLTIQRTQQEDSAVYLCASSSLGGRGTDTQYFGPGTRLTVL.

The CDR3 nucleotides read TGCGCCAGCAGGCTCGTTAGCTTGACAGAGAACACTGAAGCTTTCTTT. This sequence encodes CASRLVSLTENTEAFF. This sequence joins TRBV4-1 and TRBJ1-1, with TRBD1 as a possible D gene (5 bases). CDR1 and CDR2 from the germline V gene are MGHRA and YSYEKL. The CDR3 covers 16 residues. V lost 6 bases and J lost 1, with 18 bases in between.

V gene TRBV7-8 combines with J gene TRBJ2-7, with a tentative D call TRBD1 (6 bases). The CDR3 sequence is 15 residues long. Germline V lookup: CDR1 SGHVS, CDR2 FQNEAQ. V was cut by 0 bases and J by 3 bases, with 12 bases left in between. The CDR3 DNA is TGTGCCAGCAGCTTAGCGCCCCGGGACAACTACGAGCAGTACTTC. This sequence encodes CASSLAPRDNYEQYF.

This sequence joins TRBV7-2 and TRBJ2-3; 9 bases map to TRBD2. V gave up 1 base and J gave up 3 bases; unmatched junction bases: 5. The germline CDR1 and CDR2 sequences are SGHTA and FQGNSA. This CDR3 comprises 16 residues. CDR3 sequence reads: CASSLGGGGGTDTQYF. CDR3 nucleotide sequence: TGTGCCAGCAGCTTAGGCGGCGGGGGGGGAACAGATACGCAGTATTTT.

The CDR3 region is CSVEQGGTDTQYF. The CDR3 coding sequence is TGCAGCGTAGAACAGGGCGGCACAGATACGCAGTATTTT. The rearrangement joins TRBV29-1 to TRBJ2-3; D perhaps matches TRBD1 (6 bases). Germline V gene sequence: CDR1 SQVTM, CDR2 ANQGSEA. The CDR3 has 13 residues. Deletions cut 6 bases from V and 1 base from J, with 11 bases between.

This rearrangement joins TRBV19 to TRBJ2-3, with D uncertain. CDR1 and CDR2 from the germline V gene are LNHDA and SQIVND (reference sequence). The germline V and J ends were trimmed by 1 base and 6 bases, with 11 bases remaining between them. The CDR3 is made up of 14 amino acids. CDR3 nucleotides: TGTGCCAGTAGTATAGGCGGTTCGGCTGATACGCAGTATTTT. Its translation: CASSIGGSADTQYF.

This sequence joins TRBV29-1 and TRBJ2-1, with 8 bases that match TRBD1. Germline assignment: CDR1 SQVTM and CDR2 ANQGSEA. V was pared by 4 bases and J by 8 bases, with 4 bases of the junction left unmatched. The CDR3 consists of 12 residues. CDR3: CSVARGQDEQFF. The DNA for the CDR3 is TGCAGCGTTGCCAGGGGGCAGGATGAGCAGTTCTTC.

The chain carries TRBV18 and TRBJ1-2, with 7 bases fitting TRBD1. V shed 3 bases, J shed 3 bases, and the junction held 1 base outside the gene matches. The germline CDR1 and CDR2 sequences are KGHSH and LQKENI. The CDR3 is made up of 13 amino acids. This CDR3 is CASSPGTDYGYTF. CDR3 DNA sequence: TGTGCCAGCTCACCCGGGACAGACTATGGCTACACCTTC.

V usage is TRBV15 and J usage is TRBJ1-2; 7 bases agree with TRBD1. The CDR3 extends over 16 amino acids. The V segment lost 0 bases and the J segment 6 bases; nucleotides outside the gene matches: 10. In germline, CDR1 is LNHNV, CDR2 YYDKDF (reference sequence). Here the CDR3 reads CATSREAKGTANGYTF. CDR3 coding DNA: TGTGCCACCAGCAGAGAGGCTAAAGGGACAGCAAATGGCTACACCTTC. The full variable domain, with the rest looked up from reference TRBV15 and TRBJ1-2, is DAMVIQNPRYQVTQFGKPVTLSCSQTLNHNVMYWYQQKSSQAPKLLFHYYDKDFNNEADTPDNFQSRRPNTSFCFLDIRSPGLGDTAMYLCATSREAKGTANGYTFGSGTRLTVV.